One and the same sample provided the 23 T cell receptor beta chains below, sequenced in a study of blood T cell repertoires in COVID-19. Clones were sequenced by immunoSEQ multiplex PCR, and TCRdb holds only the in-frame ones, with some missing. The data show 220,000 or so clones, more than 85% seen once. Sequenced material: peripheral blood. The receptors stem from a man aged 55-75 years with COVID-19, enrolled during active disease.

The chain is built from TRBV28 and TRBJ2-7; D uncertain. The germline V gene encodes CDR1 MDHEN and CDR2 SYDVKM. The CDR3 totals 12 residues. V was pared by 6 bases and J by 6 bases, with 12 bases between. The CDR3 nucleotides read TGTGCCAGCAGCTCGGGTGCGAGCGAGCAGTACTTC. Translation gives CASSSGASEQYF.

The genes are TRBV7-9 and TRBJ1-6; D possibly corresponds to TRBD1 (5 bases). Trimming removed 3 bases at V and 3 bases at J, with 12 bases between. CDR1 and CDR2 from the germline V gene are SEHNR and FQNEAQ (reference sequence). CDR3 length: 16 amino acids. The CDR3 nucleotides are TGTGCCAGCAGCTTTGGGGGGGGAATCTATAATTCACCCCTCCACTTT. Protein sequence: CASSFGGGIYNSPLHF.

This clone was found once. This chain connects TRBV6-2 or TRBV6-3 to TRBJ1-2; D might be TRBD1 (5 bases). CDR1 is MNHEY and CDR2 is SVGEGT in the germline V gene. Trimming removed 1 base at V and 8 bases at J, with 14 bases between. The CDR3 is 14 amino acids. The CDR3 sequence is CASSYLSQGRGYTF. The CDR3 nucleotides are TGTGCCAGCAGTTACTTGTCCCAGGGCAGAGGCTACACCTTC.

This chain connects TRBV4-2 to TRBJ2-3; weak D call: TRBD1 (7 bases). CDR1 is LGHNA, CDR2 YNFKEQ, per germline. V lost 4 bases to trimming and J lost 4 bases, with 15 bases between them. The CDR3 has 15 residues. The DNA for the CDR3 is TGTGCCAGCAGCCCTCGGCCAGGGGGGCCAGATACGCAGTATTTT. The encoded protein is CASSPRPGGPDTQYF.

This clone has only one observation. The rearrangement joins TRBV19 to TRBJ2-2; TRBD1 aligns across 7 bases. V shed 5 bases and J 6 bases; nucleotides not matched to a gene: 9. There are 15 residues in the CDR3. Looked up from germline, CDR1 is LNHDA and CDR2 is SQIVND (reference sequence). The chain's CDR3 is CASSHRDRVAGELFF. For the CDR3, the DNA is TGTGCCAGTAGTCATCGGGACAGAGTAGCCGGGGAGCTGTTTTTT.

This clone was seen a handful of times. This chain links TRBV30 with TRBJ2-4; D unresolved. The CDR3 runs 11 residues. Germline CDR1 and CDR2: GTSNPN and SVGIG (reference sequence). Trimming stripped 5 bases from V and 1 base from J, with 3 bases between. DNA of the CDR3: TGTGCCTGGTCGGCCAAAAACATTCAGTACTTC. Amino acids: CAWSAKNIQYF.

The chain links TRBV7-3 to TRBJ2-1, with 7 bases fitting TRBD2. The CDR3 runs 14 residues. Trimming at V came to 0 bases and at J to 6 bases, leaving 2 bases not matched to a gene. CDR1 is SGHTA and CDR2 is FQGTGA in the germline V gene. The CDR3 sequence is CASSLTGRANEQFF. The CDR3 DNA sequence: TGTGCCAGCAGCTTAACAGGGAGGGCCAATGAGCAGTTCTTC.

V usage is TRBV5-6 and J usage is TRBJ1-2, with TRBD1 identical over 12 bases. This CDR3 has 15 residues. With V trimmed by 4 bases and J by 4 bases, 5 bases remained unmatched. CDR1 and CDR2 from the germline V gene are SGHDT and YYEEEE. In nucleotides, the CDR3 is TGTGCCAGCAGCGGGGACAGGGGGCTTGTCTATGGCTACACCTTC. Translation: CASSGDRGLVYGYTF.

The genes are TRBV4-1 and TRBJ2-2, with D possibly matching TRBD1 (5 bases). Per germline, CDR1 MGHRA and CDR2 YSYEKL. Trimming removed 5 bases at V and 1 base at J, with 17 bases between. This CDR3 has 17 amino acids. Here the CDR3 reads CASSADIPFVNTGELFF. CDR3 nucleotide sequence: TGCGCCAGCAGCGCGGACATCCCGTTTGTGAACACCGGGGAGCTGTTTTTT.

The genes are TRBV3-1 (or the pseudogene TRBV3-2) and TRBJ2-1; 14 bases line up with TRBD2. The J segment lost 10 bases and the V segment lost 4 bases, leaving 6 bases of the junction unmatched. The CDR3 loop spans 15 amino acids. Germline values: CDR1 LGHDT, CDR2 YNNKEL (reference sequence). DNA for the CDR3: TGTGCCAGCAGCCGCGGGACTAGCGGGAGTTGGGAGCAGTTCTTC. Protein sequence: CASSRGTSGSWEQFF.

This chain joins TRBV27 and TRBJ2-7; D remains ambiguous. Trimming pared 5 bases from V and 3 bases from J, leaving 14 bases between. Germline assignment: CDR1 MNHEY and CDR2 SMNVEV (reference sequence). The length of the CDR3 is 14 residues. The CDR3 DNA is TGTGCCAGCAGTCCCACCATTGGGCTCTACGAGCAGTACTTC. It translates to CASSPTIGLYEQYF.

The chain couples TRBV7-2 to TRBJ2-7; 8 bases line up with TRBD2. V lost 3 bases, J lost 7 bases, and 5 bases stayed unmatched. This CDR3 region has 13 residues. CDR1 is SGHTA and CDR2 is FQGNSA in the germline V gene. The CDR3 loop reads CASSLGTREEQYF. CDR3 nucleotide sequence: TGTGCCAGCAGCTTGGGGACTAGGGAAGAGCAGTACTTC.

This clone was seen just once. The chain carries TRBV3-1 (or the pseudogene TRBV3-2) and TRBJ2-1, with D maybe TRBD1 (5 bases). The CDR3 is made up of 12 amino acids. V was pared by 1 base and J by 9 bases, with 7 bases between. CDR1 and CDR2 (germline): LGHDT, YNNKEL (reference sequence). CDR3 in amino acids: CASSQAQVEQFF. CDR3 coding DNA: TGTGCCAGCAGCCAAGCACAGGTTGAGCAGTTCTTC.

This clone was observed a single time. The J gene is TRBJ2-7, the V gene TRBV6-5, with 11 nucleotides matching TRBD1. The germline gives CDR1 MNHEY, CDR2 SVGAGI. CDR3 size: 16 residues. After removal of 2 bases from V and 2 bases from J, the junction contained 5 bases not matched to a gene. The CDR3 DNA reads TGTGCCAGCAGTTACACCGGGACAGGGGGGACCTACGAGCAGTACTTC. Amino acid sequence: CASSYTGTGGTYEQYF.

The chain is built from TRBV5-6 and TRBJ1-4, with 11 bases lining up with TRBD1. J was trimmed by 7 bases and V by 1 base; bases with no gene match: 6. This CDR3 is built from 16 residues. The V gene's germline CDR1 is SGHDT and CDR2 YYEEEE. CDR3 bases: TGTGCCAGCAGCTTGACACTCGGGACAGGGGGTGAAAAACTGTTTTTT. Encoded protein: CASSLTLGTGGEKLFF.

This sequence joins TRBV5-1 and TRBJ2-2; weak D call: TRBD2 (5 bases). CDR1 SGHRS and CDR2 YFSETQ come from the germline V gene. The length of the CDR3 is 16 residues. Trimming stripped 6 bases from V and 3 bases from J, with 18 bases between. The CDR3 here is CASNPSGSTDTGELFF. CDR3 in DNA: TGCGCCAGCAATCCCTCGGGGAGTACGGACACCGGGGAGCTGTTTTTT.

This sequence joins TRBV7-9 and TRBJ1-2; 7 bases are shared with TRBD1. Germline V gene sequence: CDR1 SEHNR, CDR2 FQNEAQ (reference sequence). This CDR3 is 15 amino acids long. V lost 1 base, J lost 2 bases, and 4 bases stayed unmatched. Written as DNA, the CDR3 is TGTGCCAGCAGCTTAGACGCCAGGGGGAACTATGGCTACACCTTC. This gives the protein CASSLDARGNYGYTF.

The chain employs TRBV7-9 and TRBJ2-5; D is perhaps TRBD2 (6 bases). The CDR3 runs to 13 residues. Germline V gene sequence: CDR1 SEHNR, CDR2 FQNEAQ (reference sequence). The V end lost 3 bases, the J end lost 5 bases, and 10 bases lay between the germline ends. The CDR3: CASSFSGVETQYF. Here the CDR3 DNA reads TGTGCCAGCAGCTTTTCGGGGGTGGAGACCCAGTACTTC.

This chain links TRBV9 with TRBJ2-1; 7 bases map to TRBD2. This CDR3 has 15 amino acids. The junction had 3 bases not matched to a gene; V was cut back by 3 bases and J by 0 bases. Germline V CDR1 and CDR2: SGDLS, YYNGEE. CDR3 in DNA: TGTGCCAGCAGCGATCTAGCGGTCTCCTACAATGAGCAGTTCTTC. Amino acid sequence: CASSDLAVSYNEQFF.

The gene calls are TRBV5-4 and TRBJ1-2; D remains unclear. Germline V gene lookup returns CDR1 SGHNT and CDR2 YYREEE (reference sequence). V was trimmed by 3 bases and J by 10 bases, leaving 16 bases between them. The CDR3 contains 13 residues. The chain's CDR3 is CASSSGIGGLYTF. The CDR3 coding sequence is TGTGCCAGCAGCTCGGGGATCGGAGGACTCTACACCTTC.

J is TRBJ1-1 and V is TRBV6-5, with TRBD1 identical over 9 bases. V lost 4 bases to trimming and J lost 1 base; unmatched junction nucleotides: 4. The CDR3 is made up of 15 amino acids. CDR1 and CDR2 (germline): MNHEY, SVGAGI. CDR3 protein: CASSFTDRGNTEAFF. The CDR3 DNA reads TGTGCCAGCAGTTTCACGGACAGGGGGAACACTGAAGCTTTCTTT.

This rearrangement joins TRBV2 to TRBJ2-2; possible D gene TRBD1, 6 bases. CDR1 and CDR2 (germline): SNHLY, FYNNEI. Trimming removed 7 bases at V and 1 base at J, with 7 bases between. CDR3 length: 13 residues. In DNA form, the CDR3 reads TGTGCCAGCAACAGGGTGAACACCGGGGAGCTGTTTTTT. Translating gives CASNRVNTGELFF.

The chain employs TRBV7-2 and TRBJ2-7; 8 nucleotides agree with TRBD2. Germline CDR1 SGHTA, CDR2 FQGNSA. Unmatched junction bases numbered 7, after V lost 1 base and J lost 2 bases. There are 16 residues in the CDR3. CDR3 sequence: CASSLGEREYPYEQYF. Here the CDR3 DNA reads TGTGCCAGCAGCTTAGGTGAGCGGGAGTACCCCTACGAGCAGTACTTC.